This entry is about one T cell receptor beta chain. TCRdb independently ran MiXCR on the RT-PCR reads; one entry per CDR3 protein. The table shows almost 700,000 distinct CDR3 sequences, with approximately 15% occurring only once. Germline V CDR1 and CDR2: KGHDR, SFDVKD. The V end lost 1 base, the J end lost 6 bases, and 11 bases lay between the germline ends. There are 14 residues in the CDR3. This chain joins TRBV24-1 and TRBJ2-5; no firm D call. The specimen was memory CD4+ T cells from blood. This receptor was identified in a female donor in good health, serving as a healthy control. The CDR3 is CATSDFSGQKTQYF. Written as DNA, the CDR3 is TGTGCCACCAGTGATTTTTCCGGTCAAAAGACCCAGTACTTC.